The 30 T cell receptor beta chains reported below all come from one sample, sequenced in a study of CD8 T cells in ankylosing spondylitis. TCRdb redid the calling of the 5' RACE reads with MiXCR, one entry per CDR3 protein. The table records under 250,000 distinct CDR3 sequences, 10% of them present only once. Sequencing was performed on blood, either unsorted or a sorted T cell fraction (not recorded which). The receptors were gathered from a male donor with ankylosing spondylitis or in good health (not recorded which).

Ten or more counts support this clonotype. The CDR3 coding sequence is TGTGCCAGCGTCCGGTCGGGGGACACAGATACGCAGTATTTT. Its translation: CASVRSGDTDTQYF. The chain links TRBV7-9 to TRBJ2-3; TRBD2 is a possible D gene (6 bases). In germline, CDR1 is SEHNR, CDR2 FQNEAQ (reference sequence). Deletions cut 8 bases from V and 2 bases from J, with 14 bases between. The CDR3 extends over 14 amino acids.

This clonotype was seen at least ten times. The chain couples TRBV19 to TRBJ2-5; 10 bases match TRBD1. This CDR3 spans 13 amino acids. CDR1 LNHDA and CDR2 SQIVND come from the germline V gene (reference sequence). With 6 bases clipped from V and 3 bases from J, the junction kept 1 base outside the gene matches. DNA for the CDR3: TGTGCCAGTAGAGGGACAGGGGAAGAGACCCAGTACTTC. The encoded protein is CASRGTGEETQYF. Full variable domain (remainder filled in from reference TRBV19 and TRBJ2-5): DGGITQSPKYLFRKEGQNVTLSCEQNLNHDAMYWYRQDPGQGLRLIYYSQIVNDFQKGDIAEGYSVSREKKESFPLTVTSAQKNPTAFYLCASRGTGEETQYFGPGTRLLVL.

This clonotype was observed at least ten times. This chain joins TRBV20-1 and TRBJ1-2; D not resolved. V lost 6 bases and J lost 4, with 15 bases in between. CDR3 size: 13 residues. The germline gives CDR1 DFQATT, CDR2 SNEGSKA (reference sequence). The CDR3 here is CSAEEGIGYGYTF. In DNA form, the CDR3 reads TGCAGTGCCGAAGAGGGTATTGGCTATGGCTACACCTTC.

V usage is TRBV5-1 and J usage is TRBJ1-2; 11 nucleotides agree with TRBD1. CDR3 length equals 16 residues. J lost 4 bases, V lost 3 bases, and 8 bases had no gene match. Germline assignment: CDR1 SGHRS and CDR2 YFSETQ. The CDR3 coding sequence is TGCGCCAGCAGCTCCGCCGGGACAGGGGGAGGCTATGGCTACACCTTC. It encodes CASSSAGTGGGYGYTF.

Ten or more counts support this clonotype. The chain uses TRBV5-1 and TRBJ2-7, with D perhaps matching TRBD1 or TRBD2 (6 bases each). This CDR3 has 15 residues. Trimming removed 1 base from V and 3 bases from J, with 14 bases in between. From germline, CDR1 is SGHRS and CDR2 YFSETQ. DNA of the CDR3: TGCGCCAGCAGCTTGCCGGGGGCTCGGGGCTACGAGCAGTACTTC. This encodes CASSLPGARGYEQYF.

This clonotype occurred a few times. The chain combines TRBV5-6 with TRBJ1-1; perhaps TRBD1 as D (6 bases). This CDR3 comprises 14 residues. Germline values: CDR1 SGHDT, CDR2 YYEEEE. The V and J ends lost 3 bases and 6 bases respectively, with 15 bases between them. The DNA for the CDR3 is TGTGCCAGCAGCTCAGCTGGGGGCAGCGCTGAAGCTTTCTTT. It translates to CASSSAGGSAEAFF.

In this sample, this clonotype turned up many times. This chain joins TRBV3-1 and TRBJ1-2; TRBD1 matches at 10 bases. The junction had 11 bases not matched to a gene; V was cut back by 2 bases and J by 8 bases. The CDR3 loop spans 16 amino acids. Germline V lookup: CDR1 LGHDT, CDR2 YNNKEL (reference sequence). CDR3 in amino acids: CASSQFPGQGSTGYTF. The CDR3 DNA follows: TGTGCCAGCAGCCAATTTCCGGGACAGGGGTCCACAGGCTACACCTTC. The variable domain in full, with the rest retrieved from reference TRBV3-1 and TRBJ1-2, is DTAVSQTPKYLVTQMGNDKSIKCEQNLGHDTMYWYKQDSKKFLKIMFSYNNKELIINETVPNRFSPKSPDKAHLNLHINSLELGDSAVYFCASSQFPGQGSTGYTFGSGTRLTVV.

The chain has TRBV27 and TRBJ2-2; D is possibly TRBD1 or TRBD2 (7 bases each). The V end lost 6 bases, the J end lost 3 bases, and 14 bases lay between the germline ends. This CDR3 spans 15 amino acids. CDR1 is MNHEY and CDR2 is SMNVEV in the germline V gene (reference sequence). CDR3 bases: TGTGCCAGCAGAGTGACAGGGAGGGACACCGGGGAGCTGTTTTTT. It specifies CASRVTGRDTGELFF.

This clonotype appeared many times. This chain connects TRBV30 to TRBJ1-5, with 8 bases that match TRBD1. The CDR3 contains 14 residues. Germline loops: CDR1 GTSNPN, CDR2 SVGIG (reference sequence). Trimming at V came to 3 bases and at J to 2 bases, leaving 3 bases not matched to a gene. The CDR3, as DNA: TGTGCCTGGAGCACAGGGGGTCGCAATCAGCCCCAGCATTTT. Its protein product is CAWSTGGRNQPQHF. The whole variable domain, filled in from reference TRBV30 and TRBJ1-5, reads SQTIHQWPATLVQPVGSPLSLECTVEGTSNPNLYWYRQAAGRGLQLLFYSVGIGQISSEVPQNLSASRPQDRQFILSSKKLLLSDSGFYLCAWSTGGRNQPQHFGDGTRLSIL.

This clonotype was seen many times. The chain recombines TRBV12-3 or TRBV12-4 with TRBJ2-3; 9 bases align to TRBD2. The CDR3 loop spans 14 amino acids. The ends lost 7 bases at V and 8 bases at J; junction bases unmatched: 10. CDR3 DNA: TGTGCCAGCAACGTAGGCGGGGGGGCCGGTACGCAGTATTTT. Translating gives CASNVGGGAGTQYF.

This clonotype was counted a few times. V gene TRBV5-1 combines with J gene TRBJ2-3; a weak D match, TRBD1 (6 bases). In germline, CDR1 is SGHRS, CDR2 YFSETQ. V was trimmed by 1 base and J by 3 bases, leaving 15 bases between them. This CDR3 is 16 amino acids long. CDR3 residues: CASSLSQGQGTDTQYF. The CDR3, as DNA: TGCGCCAGCAGCTTGAGTCAGGGGCAGGGAACAGATACGCAGTATTTT.

This clonotype was recorded many times. The chain has TRBV21-1 and TRBJ2-3; no check of the table's D call, TRBD2, against the DNA was made. TRBV21-1 has pseudogene status. The CDR3 is 13 residues long. The CDR3 DNA follows: TGTGCCAGCAGGTGGCGGAGGTCTTATACGCAGTATTTT. It translates to CASRWRRSYTQYF.

This clonotype was seen repeatedly, ten times or more. The chain has TRBV7-9 and TRBJ2-5, with D possibly being TRBD2 (6 bases). Trimming left V 5 bases short and J 5 bases short, with 18 bases between. This CDR3 has 15 amino acids. Germline lookup yields CDR1 SEHNR and CDR2 FQNEAQ (reference sequence). The CDR3 DNA sequence: TGTGCCAGCAGCCCTCGACAAGGCCGGGGGGAGACCCAGTACTTC. Residues: CASSPRQGRGETQYF.

This clonotype has only a few counts. The chain links TRBV6-2 or TRBV6-3 to TRBJ2-5; possible D gene TRBD1, 5 bases. Trimming shortened V by 6 bases and J by 5 bases, and 7 bases separated the two germline ends. The CDR3 runs to 11 residues. CDR1 and CDR2 (germline): MNHEY, SVGEGT. The CDR3 DNA is TGTGCCAGCAGGGACATCGAGACCCAGTACTTC. Protein product: CASRDIETQYF.

This sequence joins TRBV20-1 and TRBJ1-1, with D maybe TRBD1 (6 bases). Deletions cut 0 bases from V and 1 base from J, with 12 bases between. Germline V CDR1 and CDR2: DFQATT, SNEGSKA (reference sequence). The CDR3 totals 15 residues. The CDR3 region has the DNA TGCAGTGCTAGAGAGTTGGGGGGCTGGAACACTGAAGCTTTCTTT. It yields the protein CSARELGGWNTEAFF.

This chain joins TRBV5-5 and TRBJ1-6, with TRBD1 as a possible D gene (6 bases). Germline CDR1 is SGHKS and CDR2 is YYEKEE (reference sequence). This CDR3 comprises 16 residues. V was cut by 0 bases and J by 5 bases, with 12 bases left in between. CDR3 bases: TGTGCCAGCAGCTTGGGGGGGCCAGTTAATAATTCACCCCTCCACTTT. It is translated as CASSLGGPVNNSPLHF.

This clonotype was observed many times. The rearrangement uses TRBV29-1 and TRBJ2-3, with TRBD1 matching 10 bases. The CDR3 totals 13 residues. Germline-derived CDR1 and CDR2 are SQVTM and ANQGSEA. V trimming: 4 bases; J trimming: 4 bases; junction bases outside the gene matches: 2. CDR3 DNA: TGCAGCGTTGGACAGGGGGCATCAGATACGCAGTATTTT. It codes for CSVGQGASDTQYF.

DNA of the CDR3: TGTGCCAGCGGCACCGGGACAGGGTATCAAGAGACCCAGTACTTC. Its translation: CASGTGTGYQETQYF. The J gene is TRBJ2-5, the V gene TRBV5-6; 9 bases line up with TRBD1. V trimming: 7 bases; J trimming: 2 bases; junction bases outside the gene matches: 9. The germline gives CDR1 SGHDT, CDR2 YYEEEE. This CDR3 has 15 amino acids.

The sample holds many counts of this clonotype. This chain joins TRBV6-1 and TRBJ2-1; 7 bases are a match to TRBD1. The germline V gene encodes CDR1 MNHNS and CDR2 SASEGT. After removal of 6 bases from V and 6 bases from J, the junction contained 5 bases not matched to a gene. The CDR3 is made up of 13 amino acids. The CDR3 DNA reads as TGTGCCAGCAGGGACCGGGACAGCAATGAGCAGTTCTTC. It translates to CASRDRDSNEQFF.

This clonotype was seen ten or more times. This chain uses TRBV6-1 with TRBJ2-5, with TRBD1 matching 7 bases. Losses at the gene ends were 11 bases for V and 2 bases for J; bases not matched to a gene: 11. The CDR3 loop spans 14 amino acids. CDR1 MNHNS and CDR2 SASEGT come from the germline V gene. The CDR3 DNA is TGTGCCCCGGACAGGTTGAGGGATCAAGAGACCCAGTACTTC. It yields the protein CAPDRLRDQETQYF.

In its sample, this clonotype was seen many times. The genes are TRBV29-1 and TRBJ2-1; D remains unclear. Germline values: CDR1 SQVTM, CDR2 ANQGSEA. The CDR3 runs to 14 residues. Trimming took 7 bases from V and 2 from J, leaving 15 bases between them. CDR3 DNA: TGCAGCGCCCAGGACCGGTCAACCTACAATGAGCAGTTCTTC. Its protein is CSAQDRSTYNEQFF.

In this sample, this clonotype turned up a few times. The chain combines TRBV11-3 with TRBJ1-1; D remains ambiguous. Germline CDR1 reads SGHNT; CDR2 reads YENEEA. This CDR3 spans 12 amino acids. The V and J ends lost 6 bases and 3 bases respectively, with 8 bases between them. DNA for the CDR3: TGTGCCAGCAGGAATTATTACACTGAAGCTTTCTTT. Translating it yields CASRNYYTEAFF.

This clonotype was seen repeatedly, ten times or more. This chain's CDR3 is CASSQEGTTNTEAFF. In DNA, the CDR3 is TGTGCCAGCAGCCAAGAAGGAACTACGAACACTGAAGCTTTCTTT. The chain has TRBV4-2 and TRBJ1-1; D remains ambiguous. Between the trimmed V and J ends, which lost 0 bases and 1 base, there was a span of 9 bases. The germline V gene encodes CDR1 LGHNA and CDR2 YNFKEQ. The CDR3 is made up of 15 amino acids.

The table lists this clonotype with many counts. The CDR3 here is CASSPPGGDGRELFF. For the CDR3, the DNA is TGTGCCAGCAGCCCCCCCGGCGGTGACGGGAGGGAGCTGTTTTTT. This chain uses TRBV5-4 with TRBJ2-2; D possibly corresponds to TRBD2 (5 bases). The CDR3 length is 15 residues. Deletions cut 4 bases from V and 9 bases from J, with 19 bases between. Germline CDR1 reads SGHNT; CDR2 reads YYREEE (reference sequence).

This clonotype has only a few counts. The chain couples TRBV3-1 to TRBJ2-7; D possibly corresponds to TRBD2 (6 bases). Deletions cut 4 bases from V and 0 bases from J, with 13 bases between. The CDR3 is 15 residues long. Germline CDR1 and CDR2: LGHDT and YNNKEL (reference sequence). The CDR3 coding sequence is TGTGCCAGCAGCCGAGCGGCGGGAAGCTCCTACGAGCAGTACTTC. Translation gives CASSRAAGSSYEQYF.

In this sample, this clonotype turned up many times. V and J are TRBV5-1 and TRBJ1-2; D might be TRBD1 (6 bases). V dropped 4 bases and J dropped 4 bases, with 14 bases sitting between them. The CDR3 totals 14 residues. Germline lookup yields CDR1 SGHRS and CDR2 YFSETQ. The CDR3 DNA reads TGCGCCAGCAGCCCCCCGGAGGGGGTCTATGGCTACACCTTC. Amino acid sequence: CASSPPEGVYGYTF.

Ten or more counts support this clonotype. CDR3 residues: CASGGTGNEKLFF. CDR3 DNA: TGTGCCAGTGGCGGGACGGGGAATGAAAAACTGTTTTTT. V is TRBV12-3 or TRBV12-4 and J is TRBJ1-4; D perhaps matches TRBD1 (5 bases). The CDR3 extends over 13 amino acids. Trimming stripped 9 bases from V and 5 bases from J, with 13 bases between.

This clonotype has at least ten counts. The chain links TRBV19 to TRBJ1-4; D call uncertain. The ends were cut back, 2 bases at V and 4 bases at J, with 11 bases in the middle. Germline assignment: CDR1 LNHDA and CDR2 SQIVND (reference sequence). The CDR3 contains 15 residues. The CDR3 DNA is TGTGCCAGTAGTATACTGACGTCTGGTAATGAAAAACTGTTTTTT. This codes for CASSILTSGNEKLFF.

This clonotype came up many times. This sequence joins TRBV7-8 and TRBJ1-1; D is uncertain. The length of the CDR3 is 16 residues. Between the trimmed V and J ends, which lost 1 base and 1 base, there was a span of 13 bases. Germline CDR1 is SGHVS and CDR2 is FQNEAQ. Written as DNA, the CDR3 is TGTGCCAGCAGCTTAGTGTCAGCCCCGTCGAACACTGAAGCTTTCTTT. Encoded protein: CASSLVSAPSNTEAFF.

Many counts were recorded for this clonotype. The chain joins TRBV9 to TRBJ2-1, with D unresolved. Germline CDR1 and CDR2: SGDLS and YYNGEE. This CDR3 is built from 13 residues. V was shortened by 0 bases and J by 8 bases, with 9 bases between the two germline ends. The CDR3 region has the DNA TGTGCCAGCAGCGTAGCTCCCCACTATGAGCAGTTCTTC. Its translation: CASSVAPHYEQFF.